A single sample gave rise to the 15 T cell receptor beta chains below, sequenced in a study of shared clonotypes between healthy human individuals. The repertoire was sequenced with immunoSEQ multiplex PCR; TCRdb's copy has only in-frame clones and lacks some. This table holds approximately 650,000 clones, around 95% found once. Naive CD8 isolation took CD45RO-negative cells positively selected for CCR7 and excluded terminally differentiated effector memory CD45RA+ cells. What was sequenced was naive CD8+ T cells sorted from blood. The receptors shown here come from a woman in her twenties or thirties in good health.

The V call is TRBV28, the J call TRBJ1-5; D is unresolved. Germline loops: CDR1 MDHEN, CDR2 SYDVKM. This CDR3 is built from 16 residues. The V end was cut by 7 bases, the J end by 0 bases, with 16 bases between. The CDR3 DNA follows: TGTGCCAGCACCCTTTTGGTAGGAATTAGCAATCAGCCCCAGCATTTT. Encoded protein: CASTLLVGISNQPQHF.

This clone was observed a single time. This chain links TRBV6-5 with TRBJ1-1; maybe TRBD1 (6 bases). Germline CDR1 MNHEY, CDR2 SVGAGI. The germline V and J ends were trimmed by 2 bases and 10 bases, with 17 bases remaining between them. This CDR3 comprises 14 residues. The CDR3 spells CASSYTQGTGGAFF. DNA for the CDR3: TGTGCCAGCAGTTACACTCAGGGGACGGGGGGAGCTTTCTTT.

This clone has a handful of counts. The V and J genes are TRBV19 and TRBJ2-2; D possibly corresponds to TRBD2 (6 bases). The germline gives CDR1 LNHDA, CDR2 SQIVND (reference sequence). V was cut by 3 bases and J by 6 bases, with 8 bases left in between. The CDR3 loop spans 13 amino acids. The CDR3 is CASSMASAGELFF. As DNA, the CDR3 is TGTGCCAGTAGTATGGCTAGCGCCGGGGAGCTGTTTTTT.

The rearrangement links TRBV5-8 to TRBJ2-1; unclear D gene. The CDR3 covers 13 residues. Germline values: CDR1 SGHTS, CDR2 YDEGEE. The germline V and J ends were trimmed by 4 bases and 7 bases, with 12 bases remaining between them. CDR3 loop: CASSLNQLNEQFF. DNA for the CDR3: TGTGCCAGCAGCCTTAACCAGCTGAATGAGCAGTTCTTC.

V and J are TRBV6-1 and TRBJ2-5, with no clear D. CDR3 length: 10 residues. Germline V gene sequence: CDR1 MNHNS, CDR2 SASEGT. The V and J ends lost 1 base and 6 bases respectively, with 0 bases between them. The CDR3 DNA follows: TGTGCCAGCAGTGAAGAGACCCAGTACTTC. It encodes CASSEETQYF.

The gene calls are TRBV4-1 and TRBJ2-1; 8 bases match TRBD2. Germline CDR1 MGHRA, CDR2 YSYEKL. The CDR3 is 15 residues long. The V and J ends lost 0 bases and 6 bases, in that order; junction bases with no gene match: 4. The DNA for the CDR3 is TGCGCCAGCAGCCAAGATCACGGACTAGCCAATGAGCAGTTCTTC. Its translation: CASSQDHGLANEQFF.

J is TRBJ1-5 and V is TRBV4-2; weak D call: TRBD1 (5 bases). CDR1 and CDR2 from the germline V gene are LGHNA and YNFKEQ. CDR3 length: 15 amino acids. Trimming removed 3 bases at V and 7 bases at J, with 16 bases between. CDR3 nucleotides: TGTGCCAGCAGCCAGAGGACGGACGGGGGGCAGCCCCAGCATTTT. Translation gives CASSQRTDGGQPQHF.

The chain combines TRBV19 with TRBJ2-7, with 7 bases lining up with TRBD2. Germline V gene sequence: CDR1 LNHDA, CDR2 SQIVND (reference sequence). The J segment lost 8 bases and the V segment lost 8 bases, leaving 6 bases of the junction unmatched. The CDR3 length is 11 residues. The DNA for the CDR3 is TGTGCCAGTTTCGGGGAGGGGAAGCAGTACTTC. Protein product: CASFGEGKQYF.

The chain combines TRBV5-6 with TRBJ1-1; D may be TRBD1 (5 bases). V was trimmed by 1 base and J by 4 bases, leaving 8 bases between them. The germline CDR1 and CDR2 sequences are SGHDT and YYEEEE. This CDR3 contains 13 residues. CDR3 residues: CASSLQQGTEAFF. In nucleotides, the CDR3 is TGTGCCAGCAGCTTGCAGCAGGGCACTGAAGCTTTCTTT.

V gene TRBV29-1 combines with J gene TRBJ1-1; D remains unclear. Germline V gene data show CDR1 as SQVTM and CDR2 as ANQGSEA. The CDR3 is made up of 11 amino acids. V lost 4 bases, J lost 5 bases, and 8 bases lay in between. The CDR3 here is CSVGGETEAFF. CDR3 nucleotide sequence: TGCAGCGTTGGTGGGGAAACTGAAGCTTTCTTT.

The chain couples TRBV5-1 to TRBJ2-2; no clear D gene. Trimming took 3 bases from V and 4 from J, leaving 19 bases between them. The CDR3 contains 17 residues. The germline gives CDR1 SGHRS, CDR2 YFSETQ. CDR3 protein: CASSSVRTRLPTGELFF. CDR3 coding DNA: TGCGCCAGCAGCTCGGTACGGACGAGGTTGCCCACCGGGGAGCTGTTTTTT.

This rearrangement joins TRBV5-5 to TRBJ2-1; TRBD2 matches at 7 bases. Unmatched junction bases numbered 3, after V lost 6 bases and J lost 6 bases. CDR1 SGHKS and CDR2 YYEKEE come from the germline V gene (reference sequence). This CDR3 comprises 12 residues. CDR3 in DNA: TGTGCCAGCACCCTAGCGGTCAATGAGCAGTTCTTC. Translating it yields CASTLAVNEQFF.

Points on this clone: The sample has other DNA sequences that encode this CDR3 too. The V gene is TRBV27, the J gene TRBJ2-7, with 9 positions matching TRBD2. The CDR3 contains 14 residues. Germline CDR1 reads MNHEY; CDR2 reads SMNVEV (reference sequence). Losses at the gene ends were 5 bases for V and 0 bases for J; bases not matched to a gene: 2. The DNA of the CDR3 is TGTGCCAGCAGTCATAGCGGGAGCTCCTACGAGCAGTACTTC. Its translation: CASSHSGSSYEQYF.

This clone has a handful of counts. The chain is built from TRBV4-2 and TRBJ2-7; no firm D call. Trimming shortened V by 1 base and J by 3 bases, and 4 bases separated the two germline ends. The germline CDR1 and CDR2 sequences are LGHNA and YNFKEQ. There are 12 residues in the CDR3. In DNA, the CDR3 is TGTGCCAGCAGCCAAGGTGTCTACGAGCAGTACTTC. This codes for CASSQGVYEQYF.

The chain combines TRBV10-2 with TRBJ2-3, with a tentative D call TRBD1 (7 bases). CDR1 is WSHSY and CDR2 is SAAADI in the germline V gene. This CDR3 spans 12 amino acids. V lost 4 bases, J lost 14 bases, and 16 bases lay in between. The CDR3 is CASSGRGVDRYF. In DNA form, the CDR3 reads TGCGCCAGCAGTGGCAGGGGGGTCGATAGGTATTTT.